One sample yielded the 24 T cell receptor beta chains listed below, sequenced in a study of blood T cell repertoires in COVID-19. Some clones are missing from TCRdb's copy, which holds only in-frame ones; the method was immunoSEQ multiplex PCR. The data show some 150,000 clones, about 82% seen once. The specimen sequenced was peripheral blood. These receptors were taken from a man in his fifties with acute or convalescent COVID-19.

This chain uses TRBV14 with TRBJ2-7; D is unresolved. The CDR3 is 13 amino acids. Germline V gives CDR1 SGHDN, CDR2 FVKESK. V was clipped by 4 bases and J by 3 bases, with 10 bases between them. CDR3 coding DNA: TGTGCCAGCAGCCGAGAGGCTCTCTACGAGCAGTACTTC. This encodes CASSREALYEQYF.

This clone was seen just once. This chain joins TRBV11-3 and TRBJ1-1; D call uncertain. V dropped 4 bases and J dropped 6 bases, with 15 bases sitting between them. The germline V gene has CDR1 SGHNT and CDR2 YENEEA. This CDR3 is built from 14 residues. CDR3 protein: CASSSMDGEPEAFF. The DNA for the CDR3 is TGTGCCAGCAGCTCCATGGACGGGGAACCTGAAGCTTTCTTT.

The count of this clone is one. J is TRBJ2-7 and V is TRBV12-3 or TRBV12-4; D may be TRBD2 (7 bases). The ends were cut back, 6 bases at V and 5 bases at J, with 14 bases in the middle. This CDR3 contains 13 residues. The CDR3 sequence: CASRRPGGHEQYF. DNA of the CDR3: TGTGCCAGCAGGCGCCCGGGGGGCCACGAGCAGTACTTC.

V usage is TRBV19 and J usage is TRBJ2-2; 10 nucleotides match TRBD1. This CDR3 has 17 residues. Germline V gene data show CDR1 as LNHDA and CDR2 as SQIVND (reference sequence). Germline trimming cut 5 bases from V and 4 bases from J; bases unmatched to any gene: 10. CDR3 region: CASSSQGRQGATGELFF. DNA of the CDR3: TGTGCCAGTAGTTCTCAGGGGAGACAGGGGGCCACCGGGGAGCTGTTTTTT.

This sequence joins TRBV28 and TRBJ2-5; 9 positions agree with TRBD1. The CDR3 length is 14 residues. Losses at the gene ends were 2 bases for V and 10 bases for J; bases not matched to a gene: 8. Germline V gives CDR1 MDHEN, CDR2 SYDVKM. The DNA of the CDR3 is TGTGCCAGCAGTTTACCGGGACAGGGAGGGTTCCAGTACTTC. This gives the protein CASSLPGQGGFQYF.

This chain joins TRBV9 and TRBJ2-7, with D possibly matching TRBD2 (5 bases). Germline CDR1 and CDR2: SGDLS and YYNGEE. Trimming stripped 1 base from V and 3 bases from J, with 14 bases between. The CDR3 loop spans 15 amino acids. The chain's CDR3 is CASSVSWTPDYEQYF. The CDR3 bases are TGTGCCAGCAGCGTAAGTTGGACTCCCGACTACGAGCAGTACTTC.

This chain joins TRBV24-1 and TRBJ2-1; 9 nucleotides match TRBD1. The CDR3 extends over 15 amino acids. Germline values: CDR1 KGHDR, CDR2 SFDVKD. V lost 3 bases, J lost 10 bases, and 9 bases stayed unmatched. For the CDR3, the DNA is TGTGCCACCAGTGATGACGGACAGGGGAACAGAGAGCAGTTCTTC. Its protein product is CATSDDGQGNREQFF.

With regard to this clone: The limits of the CDR3 on the DNA are not certain, so only TCRdb's listed CDR3 is given. Additional DNA sequences in this sample encode the identical CDR3. This chain uses TRBV28 with TRBJ1-4. The CDR3 numbers 12 amino acids, ends counted. CDR1 MDHEN and CDR2 SYDVKM come from the germline V gene. This chain's CDR3 is CASSSGNEKLFF.

This sequence joins TRBV30 and TRBJ1-5; a weak D match, TRBD1 (5 bases). The CDR3 consists of 17 residues. V lost 0 bases and J 1 base, leaving 16 bases between the germline ends. The germline CDR1 and CDR2 sequences are GTSNPN and SVGIG (reference sequence). The CDR3 DNA reads TGTGCCTGGAGTGTTGGTGGGGGGGGATTCAGCAATCAGCCCCAGCATTTT. This sequence encodes CAWSVGGGGFSNQPQHF. Drawing the rest from reference TRBV30 and TRBJ1-5, the complete variable domain is SQTIHQWPATLVQPVGSPLSLECTVEGTSNPNLYWYRQAAGRGLQLLFYSVGIGQISSEVPQNLSASRPQDRQFILSSKKLLLSDSGFYLCAWSVGGGGFSNQPQHFGDGTRLSIL.

The gene calls are TRBV15 and TRBJ1-6; maybe TRBD1 (6 bases). The CDR3 length is 13 residues. CDR1 and CDR2 (germline): LNHNV, YYDKDF (reference sequence). The V gene lost 5 bases and the J gene lost 10 bases, with 12 bases spanning the gap. The CDR3 coding sequence is TGTGCCACCAGCCATTACAGGGACTCACCCCTCCACTTT. It is translated as CATSHYRDSPLHF.

The genes are TRBV27 and TRBJ2-7; 7 positions match TRBD1. Germline assignment: CDR1 MNHEY and CDR2 SMNVEV (reference sequence). There are 13 residues in the CDR3. With 4 bases clipped from V and 6 bases from J, the junction kept 6 bases outside the gene matches. CDR3 DNA: TGTGCCAGCAGTTCCGGGACAGTAGGCGAGCAGTACTTC. The encoded protein is CASSSGTVGEQYF.

The gene calls are TRBV7-8 and TRBJ2-1, with 8 positions matching TRBD1. J gave up 5 bases and V 5 bases, and 11 bases lay outside the gene matches. The V gene's germline CDR1 is SGHVS and CDR2 FQNEAQ. The CDR3 is 16 residues long. The CDR3 region is CASSPGRTGKNNEQFF. In DNA form, the CDR3 reads TGTGCCAGCAGCCCCGGCAGGACAGGGAAGAACAATGAGCAGTTCTTC. The full variable domain, completed using reference TRBV7-8 and TRBJ2-1, is GAGVSQSPRYKVAKRGQDVALRCDPISGHVSLFWYQQALGQGPEFLTYFQNEAQLDKSGLPSDRFFAERPEGSVSTLKIQRTQQEDSAVYLCASSPGRTGKNNEQFFGPGTRLTVL.

The rearrangement joins TRBV27 to TRBJ2-1; possible D gene TRBD1, 6 bases. Looked up from germline, CDR1 is MNHEY and CDR2 is SMNVEV (reference sequence). CDR3 size: 14 residues. The germline V and J ends were trimmed by 3 bases and 4 bases, with 10 bases remaining between them. Written as DNA, the CDR3 is TGTGCCAGCAGTTTTGGGACATTTTACAATGAGCAGTTCTTC. It encodes CASSFGTFYNEQFF.

V gene TRBV6-5 combines with J gene TRBJ2-7, with D unclear. The ends were cut back, 8 bases at V and 2 bases at J, with 13 bases in the middle. This CDR3 spans 13 amino acids. Germline CDR1 is MNHEY and CDR2 is SVGAGI. Here the CDR3 reads CASSLDGTYEQYF. The CDR3 region has the DNA TGTGCCAGCTCCCTAGACGGAACCTACGAGCAGTACTTC.

The CDR3 sequence is CASSQALAGGQTGTQYF. The CDR3 DNA reads as TGTGCCAGCAGCCAAGCGCTAGCGGGAGGGCAGACCGGTACGCAGTATTTT. This sequence joins TRBV4-2 and TRBJ2-3, with 12 bases fitting TRBD2. V was pared by 1 base and J by 8 bases, with 10 bases of the junction left unmatched. This CDR3 region has 17 residues. In germline, CDR1 is LGHNA, CDR2 YNFKEQ.

The chain joins TRBV14 to TRBJ1-2, with D possibly matching TRBD1 (6 bases). Germline CDR1 SGHDN, CDR2 FVKESK. The CDR3 loop spans 19 amino acids. Trimming took 2 bases from V and 0 from J, leaving 22 bases between them. CDR3 bases: TGTGCCAGCAGCCAACGAAGGCCTGGGACATTCGGTGCTAACTATGGCTACACCTTC. Its translation: CASSQRRPGTFGANYGYTF.

This clone is a singleton in its sample. V usage is TRBV6-5 and J usage is TRBJ1-2; TRBD1 aligns across 7 bases. The junction had 7 bases not matched to a gene; V was cut back by 6 bases and J by 6 bases. Germline V lookup: CDR1 MNHEY, CDR2 SVGAGI. The CDR3 runs to 13 residues. The CDR3 loop reads CASSSGTVNGYTF. CDR3 sequence (DNA): TGTGCCAGCAGCTCCGGGACAGTAAATGGCTACACCTTC.

The gene calls are TRBV10-1 and TRBJ1-1; D not resolved. CDR1 and CDR2 (germline): WNHNN, SYGVQD (reference sequence). The CDR3 is 13 residues long. V lost 3 bases, J lost 2 bases, and 7 bases lay in between. DNA of the CDR3: TGCGCCAGCAGTGACTCAGGTAACACTGAAGCTTTCTTT. It encodes CASSDSGNTEAFF.

The V gene is TRBV15, the J gene TRBJ1-2; D is undetermined. The V and J ends lost 5 bases and 2 bases respectively, with 15 bases between them. This CDR3 has 15 amino acids. The germline V gene has CDR1 LNHNV and CDR2 YYDKDF (reference sequence). The CDR3 is CATSSQASVNYGYTF. The DNA for the CDR3 is TGTGCCACCAGCTCCCAAGCTTCGGTGAACTATGGCTACACCTTC.

The rearrangement uses TRBV7-8 and TRBJ2-3, with D possibly being TRBD1 (7 bases). CDR1 is SGHVS and CDR2 is FQNEAQ in the germline V gene. With 0 bases removed from V and 4 bases from J, the gap between germline ends came to 11 bases. The CDR3 is 15 amino acids. The DNA of the CDR3 is TGTGCCAGCAGCTTAGCGGGCAGGGGGGCAGATACGCAGTATTTT. It specifies CASSLAGRGADTQYF. Together with reference TRBV7-8 and TRBJ2-3, the CDR3 gives the full variable domain: GAGVSQSPRYKVAKRGQDVALRCDPISGHVSLFWYQQALGQGPEFLTYFQNEAQLDKSGLPSDRFFAERPEGSVSTLKIQRTQQEDSAVYLCASSLAGRGADTQYFGPGTRLTVL.

The chain joins TRBV7-9 to TRBJ1-3, with D tentatively TRBD1 (5 bases). The CDR3 contains 14 residues. Germline V gene data show CDR1 as SEHNR and CDR2 as FQNEAQ (reference sequence). V gave up 2 bases and J gave up 8 bases, with 13 bases separating them. The DNA of the CDR3 is TGTGCCAGCAGCTTATCAGGGCGGCGCGACACCATATATTTT. This sequence encodes CASSLSGRRDTIYF.

This chain joins TRBV7-2 and TRBJ1-2; weak D call: TRBD1 (6 bases). Germline-derived CDR1 and CDR2 are SGHTA and FQGNSA. The germline V and J ends were trimmed by 5 bases and 7 bases, with 17 bases remaining between them. CDR3 length equals 14 residues. The CDR3 protein is CASSLTGIDGGYTF. The CDR3 DNA follows: TGTGCCAGCAGCCTGACAGGTATCGACGGTGGCTACACCTTC.

This sequence joins TRBV27 and TRBJ1-1; D not certain. The length of the CDR3 is 14 residues. Trimming stripped 3 bases from V and 5 bases from J, with 13 bases between. Germline assignment: CDR1 MNHEY and CDR2 SMNVEV (reference sequence). This chain's CDR3 is CASSLGSGWTEAFF. In DNA form, the CDR3 reads TGTGCCAGCAGTTTGGGCAGCGGGTGGACTGAAGCTTTCTTT.

The chain uses TRBV5-4 and TRBJ2-5; TRBD2 agrees at 9 bases. The length of the CDR3 is 15 residues. J was trimmed by 1 base and V by 1 base; bases with no gene match: 2. The germline gives CDR1 SGHNT, CDR2 YYREEE (reference sequence). The chain's CDR3 is CASSLLAGAQETQYF. CDR3 nucleotide sequence: TGTGCCAGCAGCTTGTTAGCGGGAGCCCAAGAGACCCAGTACTTC.